Reported below is one TCR beta chain. Its target is not known. The data were produced by immunoSEQ multiplex PCR, yet TCRdb's version contains in-frame clones alone and is incomplete. The data contain roughly 92,000 clones, about 90% of them singletons. Trimming removed 6 bases from V and 3 bases from J, with 5 bases in between. Germline V lookup: CDR1 DFQATT, CDR2 SNEGSKA (reference sequence). The CDR3 loop spans 10 amino acids. This sample was included in a study of OX40 agonist ivuxolimab in advanced cancers. Study context: The patients got ivuxolimab, which is an agonistic anti-OX40 (CD134) antibody. Those treated in dose escalation had hepatocellular carcinoma, melanoma, renal cell cancer or head and neck cancer. Patients were roughly 83% male with ages roughly 20 to 90, mean approximately 62.

Whole-study findings and limits: A proportion of nonresponders additionally exhibited low normalized T-cell clonal expansion.

The sequence was obtained from an adult with an advanced solid tumor such as melanoma, head and neck, liver or kidney cancer. The source was CD4+ or CD8+ T cells sorted from blood, collected in a trial of the OX40 agonist ivuxolimab. This sequence joins TRBV20-1 and TRBJ1-2; D ambiguous. The CDR3 DNA follows: TGCAGTGCGGATGACTATGGCTACACCTTC. Translated: CSADDYGYTF.